A selection of T cell receptor beta chains follows, all from one sample in a study of Graves' ophthalmopathy and Graves' hyperthyroidism. TCRdb analysed the multiplex PCR reads with MiXCR anew, one entry per CDR3 protein. The sample includes some 350,000 distinct CDR3 sequences, approximately 18% of them seen just once. The sample consisted of peripheral blood. These receptors were taken from an adult woman with stable Graves' hyperthyroidism. The CDR3 runs from the conserved cysteine through the conserved F or W. Each record gives: D gene, J gene, V gene, clone size, CDR3 DNA, CDR3 protein. The D gene is left open where the match is weak. Some rows have no size entry. The others give once, few or many, or a class for an expanded clone.

NA TRBJ1-5 TRBV25-1 many TGTGCCAGCCTGAGGCCTCTGGCAGGGCAGCCCCAGCATTTT CASLRPLAGQPQHF
NA TRBJ2-5 TRBV10-2 many TGCGCCAGCAGTGAGTCGAGACACCCCGGGGAGACCCAGTACTTC CASSESRHPGETQYF
TRBD2 TRBJ2-7 TRBV7-9 many TGTGCCAGCACCCGGGACTACGCCTACGAGCAGTACTTC CASTRDYAYEQYF
NA TRBJ2-5 TRBV25-1 many TGTGCCAGCATCCGACCCTGGGTCACGTACGTGGAGACCCAGTACTTC CASIRPWVTYVETQYF
NA TRBJ2-7 TRBV12-3/TRBV12-4 many TGTGCCAGCAGTTCTGGAGACACAAATTACGAGCAGTACTTC CASSSGDTNYEQYF
TRBD2 TRBJ2-7 TRBV5-1 NA TGCGCCAGCAGCATCCCCCCGGGACTAGCGGGACAAGATTCCTACGAGCAGTACTTC CASSIPPGLAGQDSYEQYF
NA TRBJ1-6 TRBV28 many TGTGCCAGCTCACCACCCAATTCACCCCTCCACTTT CASSPPNSPLHF
TRBD2 TRBJ2-7 TRBV7-2 many TGTGCCAGCAGCTTACTCGGTAGCGGGAGGCTGATAGCGCACGAGCAGTACTTC CASSLLGSGRLIAHEQYF
NA TRBJ2-7 TRBV5-1 NA TGCGCCAGCAGCCCGGCGTGGATGGGGGGCTCCGAGCAGTACTTC CASSPAWMGGSEQYF
NA TRBJ2-7 TRBV5-6 NA TGTGCCAGCAGAGCACGAGTCAACTACGAGCAGTACTTC CASRARVNYEQYF
NA TRBJ2-2 TRBV7-3 few TGTGCCAGCAGCTTAAATGTGGGACCGGGGACCGGGGAGCTGTTTTTT CASSLNVGPGTGELFF
NA TRBJ1-2 TRBV6-1 many TGTGCCAGCAGCCCCTCTCCAGGGGCCTACGGCTACACCTTC CASSPSPGAYGYTF
NA TRBJ2-4 TRBV4-2 NA TGTGCCAGCAGCCAAGATCGGCAGGGGGGGAACATTCAGTACTTC CASSQDRQGGNIQYF
NA TRBJ1-1 TRBV20-1 many TGCAGTGCTACTAGACAGGAGATCAACACTGAAGCTTTCTTT CSATRQEINTEAFF
TRBD1 TRBJ2-5 TRBV11-2 NA TGTGCCAGCAGCCCGAGACAGGGAAGTGGCCCCCAAGAGACCCAGTACTTC CASSPRQGSGPQETQYF
TRBD2 TRBJ2-7 TRBV7-2 many TGTGCCAGCAGCTTAGCCGCCCGTTCGATAGCGGGTGAGCAGTACTTC CASSLAARSIAGEQYF
NA TRBJ1-3 TRBV12-3/TRBV12-4 many TGTGCCAGCAGTTTAAGGACGGTCTCTGGAAACACCATATATTTT CASSLRTVSGNTIYF
TRBD2 TRBJ2-7 TRBV28 many TGTGCCAGCAGGCAGGACCCGGCGGGAGGGTACCCCGAGCAGTACTTC CASRQDPAGGYPEQYF
TRBD1 TRBJ2-7 TRBV29-1 NA TGCAGCGTGCCCGGGACAGGGCTGTACGAGCAGTACTTC CSVPGTGLYEQYF
NA TRBJ2-7 TRBV28 many TGTGCCAGCAGTTTTCCCGGCCATGGAACCTACGAGCAGTACTTC CASSFPGHGTYEQYF
NA TRBJ1-3 TRBV28 many TGTGCCAGCAGTTTCCATGACGGGGGAAACACCATATATTTT CASSFHDGGNTIYF
TRBD1 TRBJ1-5 TRBV7-9 many TGTGCCAGCAGCCTGACAGGGGGCCTTCAGCCCCAGCATTTT CASSLTGGLQPQHF
TRBD1 TRBJ2-7 TRBV7-8 many TGTGCCAGCAGCACCCCGACAGGGCCCAACGAGCAGTACTTC CASSTPTGPNEQYF
NA TRBJ1-5 TRBV19 NA TGTGCCAGTAGTGTAGGGGATAGCAATCAGCCCCAGCATTTT CASSVGDSNQPQHF
TRBD1 TRBJ2-7 TRBV7-2 many TGTGCCAGCAGCTTAGGCGCTGGGACAGGCTACGAGCAGTACTTC CASSLGAGTGYEQYF
TRBD1 TRBJ1-5 TRBV19 NA TGTGCCAGACTAGACAGGGGCACGAATCAGCCCCAGCATTTT CARLDRGTNQPQHF
NA TRBJ2-2 TRBV28 many TGTGCCAGCAGCAAGGGGTTCCTGAACACCGGGGAGCTGTTTTTT CASSKGFLNTGELFF
NA TRBJ2-7 TRBV29-1 many TGCAGCGTTGAAGACTCGAGTAACAGGAATTCCTACGAGCAGTACTTC CSVEDSSNRNSYEQYF
NA TRBJ1-5 TRBV6-2/TRBV6-3 many TGTGCCAGCAGTTACCCCTCGGCCCTGAATCAGCCCCAGCATTTT CASSYPSALNQPQHF
NA TRBJ2-2 TRBV6-5 NA TGTGCCAGCAGTTACTCATACGTTATGAACACCGGGGAGCTGTTTTTT CASSYSYVMNTGELFF
TRBD2 TRBJ2-5 TRBV28 many TGTGCCAGCAGTATCCTGGGACTAGCGGTTCAAGAGACCCAGTACTTC CASSILGLAVQETQYF
NA TRBJ2-7 TRBV5-1 many TGCGCCAGCAGCTTGACTTCGGCGGTCTACGAGCAGTACTTC CASSLTSAVYEQYF
NA TRBJ2-7 TRBV24-1 many TGTGCCACCAGTGATCCGGGGGCCCCCATCTACGAGCAGTACTTC CATSDPGAPIYEQYF
NA TRBJ1-1 TRBV24-1 NA TGTGCCACCAGTGATGGTGAGGAAGCTTTCTTT CATSDGEEAFF
NA TRBJ2-4 TRBV19 few TGTGCCAGTAGTATTTTCTCACTAGCAGTGGCCAAAAACATTAAGTACTTC CASSIFSLAVAKNIKYF
TRBD1 TRBJ1-5 TRBV2 many TGTGCCAGCAGTGTAAGGCAGGGGGCAGCTCAGCCCCAGCATTTT CASSVRQGAAQPQHF
NA TRBJ2-5 TRBV7-2 many TGTGCCAGCAGCTTATTCGGACAGCAAGAGACCCAGTACTTC CASSLFGQQETQYF
TRBD1 TRBJ2-7 TRBV6-5 many TGTGCCAGCAGTTACTGGGACAGTACTTCCTACGAGCAGTACTTC CASSYWDSTSYEQYF
NA TRBJ2-7 TRBV20-1 many TGCAGTGCTAGTACGGGGTACTACGAGCAGTACTTC CSASTGYYEQYF
TRBD1 TRBJ1-2 TRBV5-1 many TGCGCCAGCAGCTTGCGAATAGGGACAGGGGATCGGGGCTACACCTTC CASSLRIGTGDRGYTF
NA TRBJ2-7 TRBV12-3/TRBV12-4 many TGTGCCAGCAGTCCAGGGTTTGGAGAGCAGTACTTC CASSPGFGEQYF
NA TRBJ1-2 TRBV6-5 few TGTGCCAGCAGTTACGAAGAAGGATATGGCTACACCTTC CASSYEEGYGYTF
TRBD1 TRBJ1-5 TRBV12-5 many TGTGCTAGTGGTTTGGTACTCGGGGGACAGGGAAGGTCTCAGCCCCAGCATTTT CASGLVLGGQGRSQPQHF
TRBD1 TRBJ1-2 TRBV28 many TGTGCCAGCTATAACCTTTGGACAGGGGGTGGCTACACCTTC CASYNLWTGGGYTF
TRBD1 TRBJ2-2 TRBV12-3/TRBV12-4 many TGTGCCAGCAACTCGGACAGGTTTGGGAAGTCGAACACCGGGGAGCTGTTTTTT CASNSDRFGKSNTGELFF
TRBD1 TRBJ2-7 TRBV28 many TGTGCCAGCAGTTCATCCTGGACAGGGCTGGAGCAGTACTTC CASSSSWTGLEQYF
TRBD1 TRBJ1-1 TRBV30 NA TGTGCCTGGATCCACCCGGGACAGGTCATCACTGAAGCTTTCTTT CAWIHPGQVITEAFF
NA TRBJ2-7 TRBV28 many TGTGCCAGCAGTTTATTTGTGGTGTTTTCGCGGGACAACTCCTACGAGCAGTACTTC CASSLFVVFSRDNSYEQYF
TRBD2 TRBJ2-7 TRBV7-2 many TGTGCCAGCAGCTTAATGGTTAGCGGGACCTACGAGCAGTACTTC CASSLMVSGTYEQYF
NA TRBJ1-2 TRBV28 many TGTGCCAGCAGTCCTCAGGACTCGTTATTCTATGGCTACACCTTC CASSPQDSLFYGYTF
NA TRBJ1-5 TRBV12-3/TRBV12-4 many TGTGCCAGCACCTGGGGCAATCAGCCCCAGCATTTT CASTWGNQPQHF
NA TRBJ1-6 TRBV6-1 many TGTGCCAGCAGCCCGGGTCGGGTTTATAATTCACCCCTCCACTTT CASSPGRVYNSPLHF
NA TRBJ2-2 TRBV5-1 many TGCGCCAGCAGCTTGGCGACAGGCACCGGGGAGCTGTTTTTT CASSLATGTGELFF
NA TRBJ2-7 TRBV18 many TGTGCCAGCTCACCGCCTTGGGGACGTGGCGAGCAGTACTTC CASSPPWGRGEQYF
NA TRBJ2-4 TRBV7-8 NA TGTGCCAGCAGCGAGACGTACATCGGTGGCAAAAACATTCAGTACTTC CASSETYIGGKNIQYF
TRBD2 TRBJ2-5 TRBV7-3 NA TGTGCCAGCAGCTTACTCAGCGGGACGCAAGAGACCCAGTACTTC CASSLLSGTQETQYF